The 11 T cell receptor beta chains in this list originate from one sample, sequenced in a study of shared clonotypes between healthy human individuals. Only in-frame clones appear in the TCRdb table, and some are missing; sequencing was by immunoSEQ multiplex PCR. The sample has some 1.5 million clones; about 98% are singletons. The source material was naive CD4+ T cells sorted from blood. Noted subset: CD45RA+ positively selected. The receptors derive from a man under 40 in good health.

The V gene is TRBV6-5, the J gene TRBJ2-1; a weak D match, TRBD1 (6 bases). The CDR3 is 14 amino acids. Trimming shortened V by 0 bases and J by 10 bases, and 13 bases separated the two germline ends. Germline loops: CDR1 MNHEY, CDR2 SVGAGI. The CDR3 reads CASSYSGGFSEQFF. DNA of the CDR3: TGTGCCAGCAGTTACTCAGGGGGTTTTTCCGAGCAGTTCTTC.

The V and J genes are TRBV5-4 and TRBJ2-3; TRBD1 agrees at 7 bases. Per the germline V gene, CDR1 is SGHNT and CDR2 is YYREEE (reference sequence). V was clipped by 4 bases and J by 4 bases; unmatched bases: 6. The CDR3 sequence is 14 residues long. The CDR3 coding sequence is TGTGCCAGCAGCCTCCTTCAGGGGGCAGATACGCAGTATTTT. Its protein product is CASSLLQGADTQYF.

V is TRBV10-3 and J is TRBJ2-5, with D possibly called TRBD1 or TRBD2 (5 bases each). Germline CDR1 is ENHRY and CDR2 is SYGVKD. V gave up 7 bases and J gave up 1 base, with 10 bases separating them. The CDR3 is 13 amino acids. The CDR3 loop is CAITGTPQETQYF. As DNA, the CDR3 is TGTGCCATCACCGGGACGCCCCAAGAGACCCAGTACTTC.

This clone was counted once. The V gene is TRBV5-6, the J gene TRBJ2-1, with D hard to call. The germline V gene encodes CDR1 SGHDT and CDR2 YYEEEE. The CDR3 runs 13 residues. Trimming took off 4 bases at V and 8 bases at J, with 13 bases between the two ends. The CDR3 coding sequence is TGTGCCAGCAGCCCCCTCGGTTGGGATGAGCAGTTCTTC. This sequence encodes CASSPLGWDEQFF.

The chain uses TRBV11-3 and TRBJ1-1; 8 bases agree with TRBD1. The trim removed 4 bases at V and 4 bases at J, leaving 5 bases unmatched. Germline CDR1 and CDR2: SGHNT and YENEEA. The CDR3 spans 14 residues. This chain's CDR3 is CASSSTGEGTEAFF. CDR3 DNA sequence: TGTGCCAGCAGCTCGACAGGGGAGGGCACTGAAGCTTTCTTT.

This clone has a single count. CDR3: CASSGRDFATNEKLFF. The CDR3 DNA reads as TGTGCCAGTAGTGGCCGGGACTTTGCAACTAATGAAAAACTGTTTTTT. This chain uses TRBV19 with TRBJ1-4; possible D gene TRBD1, 5 bases. With 5 bases removed from V and 0 bases from J, the gap between germline ends came to 13 bases. This CDR3 has 16 residues. Germline CDR1 reads LNHDA; CDR2 reads SQIVND (reference sequence).

V and J are TRBV7-9 and TRBJ1-2; possible D gene TRBD1, 6 bases. Trimming left V 2 bases short and J 3 bases short, with 10 bases between. Germline-derived CDR1 and CDR2 are SEHNR and FQNEAQ (reference sequence). The CDR3 is 14 amino acids. The CDR3 bases are TGTGCCAGCAGCTTACCCCGGGGGCACTATGGCTACACCTTC. Translation: CASSLPRGHYGYTF.

The V and J genes are TRBV18 and TRBJ2-1; 9 bases match TRBD2. This CDR3 has 16 amino acids. Germline lookup yields CDR1 KGHSH and CDR2 LQKENI. V shed 3 bases, J shed 11 bases, and the junction held 14 bases outside the gene matches. In nucleotides, the CDR3 is TGTGCCAGCTCACCGGGGGCGGGAGGGCGCATCCATCAGCAGTTCTTC. Its translation is CASSPGAGGRIHQQFF.

A remark on this clone: A read error may produce the germline difference seen at one junction end. The chain has TRBV11-2 and TRBJ2-7, with D possibly matching TRBD1 (5 bases). Germline V gene sequence: CDR1 SGHAT, CDR2 FQNNGV. The CDR3 consists of 12 residues. In DNA form, the CDR3 reads TGTGCCAGCAGCCCGTCCCCCGACAGTTGGGACTTC. This gives the protein CASSPSPDSWDF.

A remark on this clone: This specimen includes other DNA sequences encoding the same CDR3. This chain links TRBV18 with TRBJ1-5, with D possibly TRBD1 on 6 matching bases. Germline CDR1 is KGHSH and CDR2 is LQKENI. Trimming took 3 bases from V and 4 from J, leaving 10 bases between them. This CDR3 has 14 amino acids. The CDR3 DNA sequence: TGTGCCAGCTCACCTTCTCAGGGGAATCAGCCCCAGCATTTT. Translation gives CASSPSQGNQPQHF.

This clone was found once. The CDR3 sequence is CASSKGRSGANVLTF. DNA of the CDR3: TGTGCCAGCAGCAAAGGACGGTCTGGGGCCAACGTCCTGACTTTC. The chain uses TRBV21-1 and TRBJ2-6. TRBV21-1 is a documented pseudogene. The CDR3 has 15 residues.